A single sample is the source of the 30 T cell receptor beta chains below, sequenced in a study of OX40 agonist ivuxolimab in advanced cancers. Sequencing used immunoSEQ multiplex PCR; TCRdb keeps in-frame clones, though not all of them. Seen here are 65,000 to 100,000 clones, 90% observed once, and the top ten hold under 0.35%. The material was CD4+ or CD8+ T cells sorted from blood, obtained in a trial of the OX40 agonist ivuxolimab. The origin of the receptors is an adult with an advanced solid tumor such as melanoma, head and neck, liver or kidney cancer.

This clone came up a few times. The rearrangement links TRBV5-1 to TRBJ2-5; 9 nucleotides agree with TRBD1. This CDR3 comprises 16 residues. Germline assignment: CDR1 SGHRS and CDR2 YFSETQ. The V and J ends lost 0 bases and 0 bases, in that order; junction bases with no gene match: 3. CDR3 DNA sequence: TGCGCCAGCAGCTTGGGGGGGACAGGGTACCAAGAGACCCAGTACTTC. This codes for CASSLGGTGYQETQYF.

The rearrangement links TRBV2 to TRBJ2-3; TRBD1 aligns across 10 bases. After removal of 8 bases from V and 2 bases from J, the junction contained 7 bases not matched to a gene. Germline V lookup: CDR1 SNHLY, CDR2 FYNNEI. The CDR3 is 15 amino acids. The CDR3 loop is CASGRQGANTDTQYF. The CDR3, as DNA: TGTGCCAGCGGCCGACAGGGGGCCAACACAGATACGCAGTATTTT. Based on the CDR3 plus reference TRBV2 and TRBJ2-3, the full variable domain is EPEVTQTPSHQVTQMGQEVILRCVPISNHLYFYWYRQILGQKVEFLVSFYNNEISEKSEIFDDQFSVERPDGSNFTLKIRSTKLEDSAMYFCASGRQGANTDTQYFGPGTRLTVL.

This clone showed up just a few times. The chain couples TRBV2 to TRBJ1-1; tentatively, D is TRBD1 (6 bases). Germline V gives CDR1 SNHLY, CDR2 FYNNEI. The V gene lost 4 bases and the J gene lost 7 bases, with 7 bases spanning the gap. The length of the CDR3 is 11 residues. The CDR3 spells CASSGQVEAFF. DNA of the CDR3: TGTGCCAGCAGTGGACAGGTTGAAGCTTTCTTT.

CDR3 bases: TGTGCCAGCAGCCCGGCGCAAGGGCGGGGGAACACCGGGGAGCTGTTTTTT. It is translated as CASSPAQGRGNTGELFF. The chain is built from TRBV11-2 and TRBJ2-2, with a weak D call TRBD2 (6 bases). The germline gives CDR1 SGHAT, CDR2 FQNNGV. The CDR3 extends over 17 amino acids. The V and J ends lost 5 bases and 1 base respectively, with 17 bases between them.

In nucleotides, the CDR3 is TGTGCCAGCAGTTTGCAGTCTCTCGGAGCTTTCTTT. This translates into CASSLQSLGAFF. The chain joins TRBV28 to TRBJ1-1; D call uncertain. V was trimmed by 3 bases and J by 10 bases, leaving 12 bases between them. The CDR3 loop spans 12 amino acids. CDR1 and CDR2 (germline): MDHEN, SYDVKM.

This clone has only a few counts. The chain recombines TRBV29-1 with TRBJ2-3; D might be TRBD2 (5 bases). V was trimmed by 5 bases and J by 5 bases, leaving 14 bases between them. Germline CDR1 and CDR2: SQVTM and ANQGSEA. This CDR3 is 13 amino acids long. CDR3 sequence (DNA): TGCAGCGTTCGGCCGAGTAGCGAAGATACGCAGTATTTT. This sequence encodes CSVRPSSEDTQYF.

This sequence joins TRBV25-1 and TRBJ1-1; D remains unclear. Germline V gene lookup returns CDR1 MGHDK and CDR2 SYGVNS. V was trimmed by 6 bases and J by 5 bases, leaving 13 bases between them. The CDR3 has 13 residues. The CDR3 bases are TGTGCCAGCAGCGCTGACTCTGCGACTGAAGCTTTCTTT. This codes for CASSADSATEAFF. Based on the CDR3 plus reference TRBV25-1 and TRBJ1-1, the full variable domain is EADIYQTPRYLVIGTGKKITLECSQTMGHDKMYWYQQDPGMELHLIHYSYGVNSTEKGDLSSESTVSRIRTEHFPLTLESARPSHTSQYLCASSADSATEAFFGQGTRLTVV.

The rearrangement uses TRBV15 and TRBJ2-3; 8 nucleotides match TRBD2. Germline CDR1 reads LNHNV; CDR2 reads YYDKDF (reference sequence). The CDR3 is 18 amino acids. V shed 3 bases and J 5 bases; nucleotides not matched to a gene: 16. CDR3 region: CATSRTLQNGGAGDTQYF. CDR3 bases: TGTGCCACCAGCAGGACCCTACAGAACGGGGGGGCTGGAGATACGCAGTATTTT.

This chain links TRBV6-4 with TRBJ2-1, with TRBD2 matching over 11 bases. Germline V gives CDR1 MRHNA, CDR2 SNTAGT. Unmatched junction bases numbered 20, after V lost 7 bases and J lost 3 bases. This CDR3 has 20 residues. DNA for the CDR3: TGTGCCAGCATCTTTCGGGCTAGCGGGGGGACGATGTTACTCTACAATGAGCAGTTCTTC. Protein sequence: CASIFRASGGTMLLYNEQFF.

V usage is TRBV4-1 and J usage is TRBJ1-1; no definite D call. Trimming removed 3 bases from V and 6 bases from J, with 14 bases in between. The V gene's germline CDR1 is MGHRA and CDR2 YSYEKL. CDR3 length: 14 amino acids. Here the CDR3 DNA reads TGCGCCAGCAGCCACCAACTGAGGACGGCTGAAGCTTTCTTT. Its translation is CASSHQLRTAEAFF.

This chain uses TRBV28 with TRBJ1-1; unclear D gene. The CDR3 has 15 residues. V was shortened by 3 bases and J by 7 bases, with 18 bases between the two germline ends. CDR1 is MDHEN, CDR2 SYDVKM, per germline. The CDR3 coding sequence is TGTGCCAGCAGTTTCTTTGGACGGCAAATTAGTGAAGCTTTCTTT. This gives the protein CASSFFGRQISEAFF.

The chain combines TRBV2 with TRBJ1-2; possibly TRBD1 for D (6 bases). Trimming stripped 1 base from V and 3 bases from J, with 9 bases between. This CDR3 has 14 amino acids. Germline V CDR1 and CDR2: SNHLY, FYNNEI. The CDR3 loop reads CASSEGRGYYGYTF. CDR3 nucleotide sequence: TGTGCCAGCAGTGAAGGCAGGGGATACTATGGCTACACCTTC.

A word on this clone: The junction shows a germline mismatch at one end, possibly a read error. The rearrangement uses TRBV7-7 and TRBJ2-5; 8 bases line up with TRBD1. The CDR3 consists of 15 residues. CDR1 is SSHAT and CDR2 is FNYEAQ in the germline V gene (reference sequence). The DNA of the CDR3 is TGTGCTAGCAGCCCAGCAGGGGGCGCGGGGGAGACCCAGTACTTC. It codes for CASSPAGGAGETQYF.

The chain joins TRBV5-1 to TRBJ1-1; 7 bases agree with TRBD1. This CDR3 contains 14 residues. Germline trimming cut 6 bases from V and 1 base from J; bases unmatched to any gene: 6. Looked up from germline, CDR1 is SGHRS and CDR2 is YFSETQ. CDR3 in DNA: TGCGCCAGCAACATAGGGGGCGAGAACACTGAAGCTTTCTTT. This codes for CASNIGGENTEAFF.

J is TRBJ1-1 and V is TRBV4-2; D remains unclear. Germline V gives CDR1 LGHNA, CDR2 YNFKEQ. Trimming took 2 bases from V and 3 from J, leaving 16 bases between them. This CDR3 is built from 16 residues. The chain's CDR3 is CASSQPRLSGDTEAFF. CDR3 coding DNA: TGTGCCAGCAGCCAACCCCGTTTGAGCGGGGACACTGAAGCTTTCTTT.

The V and J genes are TRBV19 and TRBJ2-4, with D possibly matching TRBD1 (6 bases). Germline lookup yields CDR1 LNHDA and CDR2 SQIVND (reference sequence). The CDR3 extends over 16 amino acids. The ends were cut back, 1 base at V and 3 bases at J, with 13 bases in the middle. This CDR3 is CASSIVQGSGKNIQYF. The DNA of the CDR3 is TGTGCCAGTAGTATAGTACAGGGATCGGGCAAAAACATTCAGTACTTC. Full variable domain (missing parts from reference TRBV19 and TRBJ2-4): DGGITQSPKYLFRKEGQNVTLSCEQNLNHDAMYWYRQDPGQGLRLIYYSQIVNDFQKGDIAEGYSVSREKKESFPLTVTSAQKNPTAFYLCASSIVQGSGKNIQYFGAGTRLSVL.

This chain uses TRBV16 with TRBJ2-3; 11 bases are shared with TRBD2. The CDR3 length is 23 residues. J was trimmed by 3 bases and V by 4 bases; bases with no gene match: 27. Germline CDR1 is KGHSY and CDR2 is FQNENV. CDR3 bases: TGTGCCAGCAGCCGACTAATTACCTTTAACCCCCCCCTACTAGCGGGGGTAACAGATACGCAGTATTTT. Protein sequence: CASSRLITFNPPLLAGVTDTQYF.

The genes are TRBV6-5 and TRBJ1-1; D is perhaps TRBD1 (6 bases). CDR1 is MNHEY, CDR2 SVGAGI, per germline. V dropped 3 bases and J dropped 5 bases, with 13 bases sitting between them. CDR3 size: 14 residues. The CDR3 region has the DNA TGTGCCAGCAGTTATGGGGACACCGGGACTGAAGCTTTCTTT. This gives the protein CASSYGDTGTEAFF.

The chain has TRBV10-3 and TRBJ2-1; 8 positions match TRBD2. V gave up 8 bases and J gave up 8 bases; unmatched junction bases: 11. The CDR3 spans 14 residues. CDR1 and CDR2 (germline): ENHRY, SYGVKD. CDR3 sequence: CAISSGGGIDEQFF. Here the CDR3 DNA reads TGTGCCATCTCCAGTGGCGGGGGGATAGATGAGCAGTTCTTC.

The sample holds one count of this clone. The chain links TRBV18 to TRBJ1-5, with a possible D match to TRBD1 (5 bases). This CDR3 comprises 14 residues. Looked up from germline, CDR1 is KGHSH and CDR2 is LQKENI. The V end lost 3 bases, the J end lost 2 bases, and 8 bases lay between the germline ends. The CDR3 loop reads CASSPGPRNQPQHF. In DNA, the CDR3 is TGTGCCAGCTCACCGGGACCTCGCAATCAGCCCCAGCATTTT. The variable domain in full, with the rest retrieved from reference TRBV18 and TRBJ1-5, is NAGVMQNPRHLVRRRGQEARLRCSPMKGHSHVYWYRQLPEEGLKFMVYLQKENIIDESGMPKERFSAEFPKEGPSILRIQQVVRGDSAAYFCASSPGPRNQPQHFGDGTRLSIL.

The chain is built from TRBV19 and TRBJ1-2; 9 positions match TRBD1. This CDR3 contains 16 residues. V shed 0 bases, J shed 8 bases, and the junction held 10 bases outside the gene matches. Germline CDR1 LNHDA, CDR2 SQIVND (reference sequence). CDR3 nucleotide sequence: TGTGCCAGTAGTATAGAAGACAGGGGGTCCGGAGGGGGCTACACCTTC. Amino acid sequence: CASSIEDRGSGGGYTF.

For this clone: At one boundary the junction diverges from the germline segment, which might be a read error. The gene calls are TRBV2 and TRBJ2-2; D possibly uses TRBD1 or TRBD2 (5 bases each). The CDR3 length is 14 residues. Germline CDR1 SNHLY, CDR2 FYNNEI. The CDR3 bases are TGTGCCAGCAGGGTGCAGGGTAACACCGGGGAGCCGTTTTTT. Amino acids: CASRVQGNTGEPFF.

The chain employs TRBV5-1 and TRBJ2-4; TRBD2 aligns across 7 bases. The CDR3 length is 16 residues. Germline CDR1 is SGHRS and CDR2 is YFSETQ. After removal of 5 bases from V and 5 bases from J, the junction contained 13 bases not matched to a gene. Here the CDR3 DNA reads TGCGCCAGCAGACTTGGGGCGGGGGTTACCCAAAACATTCAGTACTTC. Amino acids: CASRLGAGVTQNIQYF.

The V gene is TRBV5-1, the J gene TRBJ2-3; no firm D call. The germline gives CDR1 SGHRS, CDR2 YFSETQ. This CDR3 is built from 14 residues. Trimming removed 0 bases at V and 1 base at J, with 6 bases between. The CDR3 DNA is TGCGCCAGCAGCTTGGCCTCAGGCACAGATACGCAGTATTTT. It specifies CASSLASGTDTQYF.

This rearrangement joins TRBV18 to TRBJ1-1; D is unresolved. Germline V gives CDR1 KGHSH, CDR2 LQKENI. Trimming took off 3 bases at V and 5 bases at J, with 16 bases between the two ends. The CDR3 covers 15 residues. The CDR3 loop reads CASSPRGSKETEAFF. The CDR3 coding sequence is TGTGCCAGCTCACCTCGGGGATCTAAGGAGACTGAAGCTTTCTTT.

The V gene is TRBV5-6, the J gene TRBJ2-3; D remains unclear. Germline assignment: CDR1 SGHDT and CDR2 YYEEEE. The CDR3 sequence is 11 residues long. V dropped 1 base and J dropped 6 bases, with 3 bases sitting between them. The CDR3 region is CASSLQDTQYF. The CDR3 DNA is TGTGCCAGCAGCTTGCAGGATACGCAGTATTTT.

The chain has TRBV9 and TRBJ2-1, with 13 bases fitting TRBD2. CDR3 size: 16 residues. Looked up from germline, CDR1 is SGDLS and CDR2 is YYNGEE. V lost 3 bases, J lost 4 bases, and 4 bases stayed unmatched. CDR3 protein: CASSAGLAGSYNEQFF. The CDR3 nucleotides are TGTGCCAGCAGCGCGGGACTAGCGGGATCTTACAATGAGCAGTTCTTC.

V is TRBV7-2 and J is TRBJ2-1; no clear D gene. The CDR3 runs 16 residues. Germline CDR1 is SGHTA and CDR2 is FQGNSA. V lost 5 bases to trimming and J lost 0 bases, with 14 bases between them. The CDR3 nucleotides are TGTGCCAGCAGCCGCCGCGGCCTGAGCTCCTACAATGAGCAGTTCTTC. Its protein is CASSRRGLSSYNEQFF.

This chain joins TRBV7-2 and TRBJ2-1; 10 bases line up with TRBD2. The CDR3 consists of 16 residues. Germline V gene sequence: CDR1 SGHTA, CDR2 FQGNSA. V was pared by 5 bases and J by 7 bases, with 11 bases of the junction left unmatched. CDR3 region: CASSARVLAGTNEQFF. The CDR3 coding sequence is TGTGCCAGCAGCGCTAGAGTACTAGCGGGGACGAATGAGCAGTTCTTC.

V usage is TRBV28 and J usage is TRBJ1-2; D gene ambiguous. The CDR3 length is 14 residues. Per germline, CDR1 MDHEN and CDR2 SYDVKM. Trimming stripped 2 bases from V and 4 bases from J, with 11 bases between. The CDR3 DNA reads TGTGCCAGCAGTTTAACTGGGGTGGGCTATGGCTACACCTTC. It encodes CASSLTGVGYGYTF.